Sequencing of this T cell receptor beta chain was carried out in a study of neurological immune-mediated disorders. CDR3 length: 17 amino acids. The V gene's germline CDR1 is DFQATT and CDR2 SNEGSKA (reference sequence). V shed 2 bases, J shed 2 bases, and the junction held 13 bases outside the gene matches. At least ten counts were recorded for this clonotype. MiXCR was run by TCRdb on the 5' RACE reads, yielding one entry per CDR3 protein. Of 65,000 to 85,000 distinct CDR3 sequences detected, around 3% appear once; the ten largest clones hold 5.2%. The chain carries TRBV20-1 and TRBJ2-3, with 7 nucleotides matching TRBD1. The receptor comes from a woman aged 45-59 years with multiple sclerosis. Sequenced: PBMCs. The CDR3 here is CSARPDKNRGFTDTQYF. In DNA, the CDR3 is TGCAGTGCTAGACCAGATAAAAACAGGGGCTTCACAGATACGCAGTATTTT.